This paragraph reports one T cell receptor (beta chain). Its antigen is as yet unknown. Healthy bone marrow donors made up the cohort. This sample was included in a study of cytomegalovirus exposure and HLA in healthy donors. Findings and limits, study-wide: Per a later analysis, roughly 17,000 TCR beta sequences showed association with HLA alleles at 0.05 false discovery rate.

In the PCR, 60 Vbeta and 13 Jbeta primers were used. TCRdb keeps only in-frame clones here, not all; method: immunoSEQ multiplex PCR. The sample lists fewer than 200,000 clones, more than 75% seen once, with roughly 3.1% in the top ten. Germline CDR1 reads ENHRY; CDR2 reads SYGVKD. This CDR3 has 15 residues. Trimming removed 5 bases from V and 4 bases from J; junction bases left unmatched: 7. Sample: PBMCs. This TCR came from a man aged 35-49 years in good health and CMV-seropositive. The V call is TRBV10-3, the J call TRBJ2-7; 11 bases map to TRBD1. CDR3 nucleotide sequence: TGTGCCATCAGTAACCGGGACAGGGGGGTTTACGAGCAGTACTTC. This codes for CAISNRDRGVYEQYF.